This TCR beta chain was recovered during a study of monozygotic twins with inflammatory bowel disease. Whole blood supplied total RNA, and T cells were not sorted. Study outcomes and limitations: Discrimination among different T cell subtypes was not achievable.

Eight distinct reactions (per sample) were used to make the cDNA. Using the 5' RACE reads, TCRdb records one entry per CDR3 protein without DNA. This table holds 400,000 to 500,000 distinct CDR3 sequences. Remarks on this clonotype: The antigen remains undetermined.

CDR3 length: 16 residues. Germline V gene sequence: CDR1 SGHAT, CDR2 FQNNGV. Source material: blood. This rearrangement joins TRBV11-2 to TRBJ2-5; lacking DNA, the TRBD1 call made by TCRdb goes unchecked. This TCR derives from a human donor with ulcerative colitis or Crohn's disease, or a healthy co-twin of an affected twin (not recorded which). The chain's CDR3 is CASSLGESGTGETQYF.